These 25 T cell receptor beta chains originate from one sample sequenced in a study of identical twins (dated by TCRdb to about 2016). The library relied on 5' RACE. Sequencing instrument: Illumina HiSeq 2000. TCRdb applied fastp at Q25 and MiXCR to the public reads, then kept only in-frame beta chains. Rows with a matching CDR3 protein are joined into one entry that keeps the most common DNA and genes. The sample contains a few hundred thousand distinct CDR3 sequences, over 5% of them found a single time. The ten largest clones take up 13% to 15% of the sample. The same specimen was also included in a second study, on T cells expressing NK-cell markers.

What was sequenced was CD8+ T cells sorted from blood. The receptors shown here come from a woman between 18 and 29 years old in good health.

This chain connects TRBV2 to TRBJ1-1; D is ambiguous. The CDR3 sequence is 11 residues long. V was clipped by 1 base and J by 6 bases, with 3 bases between them. Per the germline V gene, CDR1 is SNHLY and CDR2 is FYNNEI. The CDR3 nucleotides read TGTGCCAGCAGTGAAGGACCTGAAGCTTTCTTT. Protein product: CASSEGPEAFF.

This clonotype was picked up a small number of times. The chain combines TRBV7-6 with TRBJ2-7; the match to TRBD2 covers 7 bases. Germline lookup yields CDR1 SGHVS and CDR2 FNYEAQ. The V segment lost 3 bases and the J segment 0 bases; nucleotides outside the gene matches: 5. The length of the CDR3 is 15 residues. The CDR3 here is CASSLGGTLSYEQYF. The CDR3 DNA reads TGTGCCAGCAGCTTGGGGGGGACTCTCTCCTACGAGCAGTACTTC.

Many counts were recorded for this clonotype. V usage is TRBV2 and J usage is TRBJ1-2; TRBD1 agrees at 10 bases. The ends lost 6 bases at V and 6 bases at J; junction bases unmatched: 4. The length of the CDR3 is 13 residues. Germline lookup yields CDR1 SNHLY and CDR2 FYNNEI. The CDR3 DNA follows: TGTGCCAGCAGGGGAGGGACAGGGGATGGCTACACCTTC. Translated, it gives CASRGGTGDGYTF.

The table lists this clonotype with a few counts. The J gene is TRBJ1-5, the V gene TRBV6-2 or TRBV6-3; D uncertain. Germline V CDR1 and CDR2: MNHEY, SVGEGT. The V end lost 4 bases, the J end lost 7 bases, and 14 bases lay between the germline ends. This CDR3 is built from 14 residues. The CDR3 here is CASSFTATDQPQHF. DNA of the CDR3: TGTGCCAGCAGTTTTACGGCGACCGACCAGCCCCAGCATTTT.

The chain is built from TRBV20-1 and TRBJ2-2; TRBD2 might be the D (5 bases). CDR3 size: 13 residues. Germline V gene lookup returns CDR1 DFQATT and CDR2 SNEGSKA (reference sequence). Trimming cost V 5 bases and J 5 bases, with 12 bases left between them. CDR3 in amino acids: CSAQTRETGELFF. The CDR3 DNA is TGCAGTGCTCAGACGAGGGAGACCGGGGAGCTGTTTTTT.

Many counts were recorded for this clonotype. V and J are TRBV20-1 and TRBJ2-1, with a weak D call TRBD2 (6 bases). Germline values: CDR1 DFQATT, CDR2 SNEGSKA (reference sequence). The CDR3 runs 13 residues. Trimming shortened V by 4 bases and J by 8 bases, and 15 bases separated the two germline ends. CDR3 amino acids: CSATSGEVDEQFF. The CDR3 DNA reads TGCAGTGCTACCTCTGGGGAGGTCGATGAGCAGTTCTTC.

This clonotype was counted only a few times. The DNA for the CDR3 is TGTGCCAGTAGTATAGAGGTTCGCAATCAGCCCCAGCATTTT. This encodes CASSIEVRNQPQHF. This sequence joins TRBV19 and TRBJ1-5, with D hard to call. Trimming took off 0 bases at V and 2 bases at J, with 5 bases between the two ends. Germline lookup yields CDR1 LNHDA and CDR2 SQIVND (reference sequence). The CDR3 is 14 residues long.

The CDR3 region has the DNA TGTGCCAGCAGTGAAGGCCCCTGGACAGCGGGCTCAGATACGCAGTATTTT. Its protein is CASSEGPWTAGSDTQYF. The V call is TRBV6-1, the J call TRBJ2-3; either TRBD1 or TRBD2 may fit D (6 bases each). Trimming took 1 base from V and 4 from J, leaving 18 bases between them. This CDR3 contains 17 residues. Germline V gives CDR1 MNHNS, CDR2 SASEGT.

The chain is built from TRBV7-9 and TRBJ1-1; a weak D match, TRBD1 (5 bases). CDR1 SEHNR and CDR2 FQNEAQ come from the germline V gene (reference sequence). Trimming removed 8 bases at V and 5 bases at J, with 18 bases between. CDR3 length: 14 residues. The DNA of the CDR3 is TGTGCCAGCGTCTATGCGGGGGACCCTACTGAAGCTTTCTTT. Translating it yields CASVYAGDPTEAFF.

This clonotype was picked up a small number of times. The V call is TRBV2, the J call TRBJ2-1; 10 positions match TRBD2. The trim removed 7 bases at V and 5 bases at J, leaving 14 bases unmatched. This CDR3 has 17 amino acids. Germline CDR1 SNHLY, CDR2 FYNNEI. CDR3 residues: CASNFPLSGGADNEQFF. For the CDR3, the DNA is TGTGCCAGCAATTTCCCACTGAGCGGGGGGGCCGACAATGAGCAGTTCTTC.

This clonotype has more than one count but fewer than ten. This chain joins TRBV9 and TRBJ2-1; D remains unclear. The germline CDR1 and CDR2 sequences are SGDLS and YYNGEE. Between the trimmed V and J ends, which lost 4 bases and 6 bases, there was a span of 11 bases. This CDR3 comprises 13 residues. The chain's CDR3 is CASSLPRLNEQFF. The CDR3 DNA sequence: TGTGCCAGCAGCCTGCCAAGACTCAATGAGCAGTTCTTC.

This clonotype was counted at least ten times. The chain has TRBV12-3 or TRBV12-4 and TRBJ1-1, with D tentatively TRBD1 (6 bases). Trimming stripped 11 bases from V and 1 base from J, with 17 bases between. The CDR3 contains 14 residues. The CDR3 sequence is CARGPRGSNTEAFF. The CDR3 nucleotides read TGTGCCCGCGGACCTAGGGGGTCGAACACTGAAGCTTTCTTT.

The V gene is TRBV20-1, the J gene TRBJ2-1; 8 bases are a match to TRBD2. The ends lost 5 bases at V and 0 bases at J; junction bases unmatched: 6. Germline assignment: CDR1 DFQATT and CDR2 SNEGSKA (reference sequence). The CDR3 is 15 residues long. CDR3 nucleotides: TGCAGTGCTGGAGCGAGCGGGGGCTCCTACAATGAGCAGTTCTTC. Translation: CSAGASGGSYNEQFF.

This clonotype was seen repeatedly, ten times or more. This chain connects TRBV20-1 to TRBJ2-1; 8 positions agree with TRBD2. Germline V lookup: CDR1 DFQATT, CDR2 SNEGSKA (reference sequence). The J segment lost 6 bases and the V segment lost 4 bases, leaving 8 bases of the junction unmatched. There are 14 residues in the CDR3. The CDR3, as DNA: TGCAGTGCTACGGCACTAGCGGTGCTCAATGAGCAGTTCTTC. Encoded protein: CSATALAVLNEQFF.

This chain uses TRBV12-5 with TRBJ2-2; TRBD1 is a possible D gene (5 bases). Germline V gives CDR1 LGHNT, CDR2 FRNRAP. V gave up 2 bases and J gave up 4 bases, with 11 bases separating them. The CDR3 is 15 residues long. CDR3 coding DNA: TGTGCTAGTGGTTTGCCCCCGACAGTCACCGGGGAGCTGTTTTTT. Amino acids: CASGLPPTVTGELFF.

This clonotype has just a few counts. The V and J genes are TRBV5-8 and TRBJ1-5; D call uncertain. The CDR3 is 13 amino acids. V lost 2 bases and J lost 7, with 10 bases in between. CDR1 is SGHTS, CDR2 YDEGEE, per germline. The CDR3 coding sequence is TGTGCCAGCAGCTTTATGGGTGACCAGCCCCAGCATTTT. It codes for CASSFMGDQPQHF. Full variable domain (outside the CDR3, taken from reference TRBV5-8 and TRBJ1-5): EAGVTQSPTHLIKTRGQQATLRCSPISGHTSVYWYQQALGLGLQFLLWYDEGEERNRGNFPPRFSGRQFPNYSSELNVNALELEDSALYLCASSFMGDQPQHFGDGTRLSIL.

The chain combines TRBV6-5 with TRBJ1-6; D is ambiguous. Germline V gene sequence: CDR1 MNHEY, CDR2 SVGAGI. This CDR3 has 15 residues. V shed 2 bases and J shed 6 bases, with 11 bases lying between them. The DNA of the CDR3 is TGTGCCAGCAGTTACGCCGCGCGGAGTAATTCACCCCTCCACTTT. Translated: CASSYAARSNSPLHF.

This clonotype was seen repeatedly, ten times or more. This chain connects TRBV6-1 to TRBJ2-7; 8 bases are a match to TRBD2. The CDR3 runs 12 residues. Germline values: CDR1 MNHNS, CDR2 SASEGT. Losses at the gene ends were 9 bases for V and 4 bases for J; bases not matched to a gene: 5. The CDR3 DNA is TGTGCCAGTAGCGGGGATACGTACGAGCAGTACTTC. Translating it yields CASSGDTYEQYF.

This clonotype was recorded at least ten times. The chain is built from TRBV6-2 or TRBV6-3 and TRBJ2-3, with TRBD2 identical over 8 bases. Germline V gene lookup returns CDR1 MNHEY and CDR2 SVGEGT. V gave up 3 bases and J gave up 2 bases; unmatched junction bases: 7. The CDR3 sequence is 16 residues long. CDR3 sequence reads: CASSYSSGSYTDTQYF. CDR3 DNA sequence: TGTGCCAGCAGTTATTCCAGCGGGAGTTACACAGATACGCAGTATTTT.

This sequence joins TRBV6-5 and TRBJ2-1; D tentatively reads TRBD1 or TRBD2 (5 bases each). Germline loops: CDR1 MNHEY, CDR2 SVGAGI. The V end lost 2 bases, the J end lost 7 bases, and 15 bases lay between the germline ends. This CDR3 region has 15 residues. CDR3 in DNA: TGTGCCAGCAGTTACCCGGGGCAGAGCGGTAATGAGCAGTTCTTC. Protein: CASSYPGQSGNEQFF.

The V gene is TRBV6-1, the J gene TRBJ1-5, with a weak D call TRBD1 (5 bases). The CDR3 has 19 amino acids. The germline CDR1 and CDR2 sequences are MNHNS and SASEGT. V was pared by 2 bases and J by 0 bases, with 20 bases between. CDR3 DNA: TGTGCCAGCAGTGAATCGGGGGAAAGAAGACGTTATAGCAATCAGCCCCAGCATTTT. This codes for CASSESGERRRYSNQPQHF.

V is TRBV11-3 and J is TRBJ1-1; TRBD1 matches at 8 bases. The CDR3 is made up of 14 amino acids. V shed 2 bases, J shed 3 bases, and the junction held 2 bases outside the gene matches. The germline CDR1 and CDR2 sequences are SGHNT and YENEEA. This chain's CDR3 is CASSLQGADTEAFF. CDR3 sequence (DNA): TGTGCCAGCAGCTTACAGGGGGCTGACACTGAAGCTTTCTTT. Full variable domain (missing parts from reference TRBV11-3 and TRBJ1-1): EAGVVQSPRYKIIEKKQPVAFWCNPISGHNTLYWYLQNLGQGPELLIRYENEEAVDDSQLPKDRFSAERLKGVDSTLKIQPAELGDSAVYLCASSLQGADTEAFFGQGTRLTVV.

The chain carries TRBV30 and TRBJ2-2; D is perhaps TRBD2 (6 bases). This CDR3 is built from 13 residues. Trimming stripped 0 bases from V and 6 bases from J, with 8 bases between. Germline V lookup: CDR1 GTSNPN, CDR2 SVGIG (reference sequence). The chain's CDR3 is CAWSVPGAGELFF. In DNA form, the CDR3 reads TGTGCCTGGAGTGTACCGGGGGCCGGGGAGCTGTTTTTT.

This clonotype came up many times. The rearrangement links TRBV4-3 to TRBJ2-7; the match to TRBD1 covers 11 bases. The length of the CDR3 is 14 residues. CDR1 and CDR2 from the germline V gene are LGHNA and YSLEER. V lost 4 bases and J lost 6; bases outside the gene matches: 5. The CDR3: CASSLGQGAGEQYF. In nucleotides, the CDR3 is TGCGCCAGCAGCCTAGGACAGGGGGCAGGCGAGCAGTACTTC.

The chain links TRBV11-2 to TRBJ2-1, with D possibly called TRBD1 or TRBD2 (5 bases each). CDR1 and CDR2 (germline): SGHAT, FQNNGV. This CDR3 contains 13 residues. V was clipped by 4 bases and J by 6 bases, with 10 bases between them. The CDR3 region has the DNA TGTGCCAGCAGCTCCGGGACGTCCAATGAGCAGTTCTTC. Protein product: CASSSGTSNEQFF. The full variable domain, completed using reference TRBV11-2 and TRBJ2-1, is EAGVAQSPRYKIIEKRQSVAFWCNPISGHATLYWYQQILGQGPKLLIQFQNNGVVDDSQLPKDRFSAERLKGVDSTLKIQPAKLEDSAVYLCASSSGTSNEQFFGPGTRLTVL.